The 2 T cell receptor beta chains presented below share a single source sample, sequenced in a study of T cell responses to AZD1222 COVID-19 vaccine. The method was immunoSEQ multiplex PCR; TCRdb's version includes in-frame clones alone and lacks a portion of them. The table includes 140,000 to 150,000 clones, around 90% detected once. The specimen comprised peripheral blood, sampled 28 days after the second AZD1222 dose. Receptors were obtained from an adult who received the AZD1222 COVID-19 vaccine.

The V call is TRBV19, the J call TRBJ1-5; TRBD1 aligns across 8 bases. With 10 bases clipped from V and 1 base from J, the junction kept 12 bases outside the gene matches. The germline V gene has CDR1 LNHDA and CDR2 SQIVND (reference sequence). The length of the CDR3 is 16 residues. The CDR3 loop reads CATGQGSVGSNQPQHF. CDR3 bases: TGTGCCACTGGACAGGGTTCAGTTGGAAGCAATCAGCCCCAGCATTTT.

The V gene is TRBV7-9, the J gene TRBJ1-1; possibly TRBD1 for D (5 bases). This CDR3 spans 14 amino acids. V lost 4 bases to trimming and J lost 3 bases, with 12 bases between them. Looked up from germline, CDR1 is SEHNR and CDR2 is FQNEAQ (reference sequence). CDR3 sequence reads: CASSSLVGDTEAFF. CDR3 in DNA: TGTGCCAGCAGCTCCTTGGTGGGGGACACTGAAGCTTTCTTT. The full variable domain, completed using reference TRBV7-9 and TRBJ1-1, is DTGVSQNPRHKITKRGQNVTFRCDPISEHNRLYWYRQTLGQGPEFLTYFQNEAQLEKSRLLSDRFSAERPKGSFSTLEIQRTEQGDSAMYLCASSSLVGDTEAFFGQGTRLTVV.